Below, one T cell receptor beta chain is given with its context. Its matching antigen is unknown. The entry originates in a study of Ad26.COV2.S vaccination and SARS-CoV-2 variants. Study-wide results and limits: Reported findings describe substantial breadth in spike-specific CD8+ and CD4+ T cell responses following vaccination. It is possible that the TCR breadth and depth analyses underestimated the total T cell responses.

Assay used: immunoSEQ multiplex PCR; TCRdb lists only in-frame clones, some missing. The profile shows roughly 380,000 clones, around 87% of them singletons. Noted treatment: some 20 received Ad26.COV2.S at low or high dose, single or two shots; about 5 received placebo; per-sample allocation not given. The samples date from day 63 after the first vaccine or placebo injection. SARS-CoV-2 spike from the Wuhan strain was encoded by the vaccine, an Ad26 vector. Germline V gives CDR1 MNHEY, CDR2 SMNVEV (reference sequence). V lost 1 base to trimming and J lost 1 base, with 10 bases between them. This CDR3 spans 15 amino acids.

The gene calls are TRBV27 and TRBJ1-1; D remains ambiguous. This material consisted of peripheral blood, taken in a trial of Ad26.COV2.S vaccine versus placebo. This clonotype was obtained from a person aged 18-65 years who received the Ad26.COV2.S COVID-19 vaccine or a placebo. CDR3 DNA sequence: TGTGCCAGCAGTTTATGGCCAGGTTCGAACACTGAAGCTTTCTTT. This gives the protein CASSLWPGSNTEAFF.